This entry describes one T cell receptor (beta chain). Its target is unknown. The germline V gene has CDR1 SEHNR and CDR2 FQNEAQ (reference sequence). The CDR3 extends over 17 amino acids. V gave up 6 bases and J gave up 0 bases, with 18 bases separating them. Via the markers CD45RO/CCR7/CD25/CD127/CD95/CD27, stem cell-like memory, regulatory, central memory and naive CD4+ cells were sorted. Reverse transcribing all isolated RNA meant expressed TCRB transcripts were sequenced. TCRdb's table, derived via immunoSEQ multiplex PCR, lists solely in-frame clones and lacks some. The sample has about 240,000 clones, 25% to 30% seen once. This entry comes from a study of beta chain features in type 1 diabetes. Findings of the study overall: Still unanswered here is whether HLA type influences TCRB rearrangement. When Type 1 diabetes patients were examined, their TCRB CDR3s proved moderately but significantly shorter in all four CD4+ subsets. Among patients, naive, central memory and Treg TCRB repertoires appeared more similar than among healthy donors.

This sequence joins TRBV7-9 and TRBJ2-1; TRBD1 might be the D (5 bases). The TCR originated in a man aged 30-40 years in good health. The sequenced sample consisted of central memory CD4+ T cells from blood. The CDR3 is CASRSHSQGSSYNEQFF. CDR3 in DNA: TGTGCCAGCAGGTCACACTCGCAGGGATCCTCCTACAATGAGCAGTTCTTC.